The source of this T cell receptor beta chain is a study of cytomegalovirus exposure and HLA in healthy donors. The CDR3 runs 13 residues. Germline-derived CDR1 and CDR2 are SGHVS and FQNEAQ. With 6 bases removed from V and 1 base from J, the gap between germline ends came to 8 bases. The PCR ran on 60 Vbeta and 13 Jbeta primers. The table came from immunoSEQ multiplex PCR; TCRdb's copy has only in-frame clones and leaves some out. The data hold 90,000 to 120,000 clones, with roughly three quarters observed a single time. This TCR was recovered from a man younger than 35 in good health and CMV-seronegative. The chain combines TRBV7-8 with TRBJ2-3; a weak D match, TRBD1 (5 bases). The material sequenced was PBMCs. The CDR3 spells CASSLQGTDTQYF. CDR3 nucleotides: TGTGCCAGCAGTTTACAGGGCACAGATACGCAGTATTTT.